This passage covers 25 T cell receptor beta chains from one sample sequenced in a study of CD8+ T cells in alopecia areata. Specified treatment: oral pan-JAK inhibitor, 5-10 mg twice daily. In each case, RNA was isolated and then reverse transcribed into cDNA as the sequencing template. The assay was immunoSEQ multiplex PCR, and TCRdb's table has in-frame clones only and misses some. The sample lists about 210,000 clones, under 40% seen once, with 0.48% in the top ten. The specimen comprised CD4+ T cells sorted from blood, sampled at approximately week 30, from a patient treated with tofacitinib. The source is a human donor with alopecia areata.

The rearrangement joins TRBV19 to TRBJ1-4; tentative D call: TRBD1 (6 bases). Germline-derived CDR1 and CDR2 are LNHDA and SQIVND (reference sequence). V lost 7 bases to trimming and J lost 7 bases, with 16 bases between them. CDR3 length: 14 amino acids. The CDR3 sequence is CASIGTGALEKLFF. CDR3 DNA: TGTGCCAGTATTGGGACGGGGGCCCTTGAAAAACTGTTTTTT.

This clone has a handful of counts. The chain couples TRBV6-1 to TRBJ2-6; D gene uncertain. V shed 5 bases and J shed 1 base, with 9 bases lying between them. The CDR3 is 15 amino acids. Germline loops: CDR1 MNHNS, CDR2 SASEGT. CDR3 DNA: TGTGCCAGCAGTACCCTAGGGTCTGGGGCCAACGTCCTGACTTTC. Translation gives CASSTLGSGANVLTF.

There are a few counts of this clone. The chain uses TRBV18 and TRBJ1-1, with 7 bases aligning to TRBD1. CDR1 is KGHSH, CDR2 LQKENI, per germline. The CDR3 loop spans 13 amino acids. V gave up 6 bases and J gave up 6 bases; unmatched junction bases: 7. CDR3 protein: CASSSQGLAEAFF. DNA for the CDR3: TGTGCCAGCTCCTCACAGGGGCTGGCTGAAGCTTTCTTT.

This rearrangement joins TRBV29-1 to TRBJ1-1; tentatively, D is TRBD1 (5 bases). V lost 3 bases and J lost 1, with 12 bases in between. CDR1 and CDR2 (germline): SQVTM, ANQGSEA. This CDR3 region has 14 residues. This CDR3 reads CSVEGVLKNTEAFF. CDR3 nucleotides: TGCAGCGTTGAGGGGGTATTAAAGAACACTGAAGCTTTCTTT.

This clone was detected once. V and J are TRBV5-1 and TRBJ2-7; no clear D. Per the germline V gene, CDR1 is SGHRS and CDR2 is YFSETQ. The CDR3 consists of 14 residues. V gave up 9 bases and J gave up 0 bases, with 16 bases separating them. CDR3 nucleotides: TGCGCCACTCCCGCCGGGTCTCACTCCTACGAGCAGTACTTC. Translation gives CATPAGSHSYEQYF.

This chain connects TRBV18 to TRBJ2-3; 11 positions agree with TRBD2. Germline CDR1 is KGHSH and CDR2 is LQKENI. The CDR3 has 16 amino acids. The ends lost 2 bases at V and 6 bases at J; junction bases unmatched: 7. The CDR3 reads CASSPSLAGGVDTQYF. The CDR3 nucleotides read TGTGCCAGCTCACCATCTCTAGCGGGAGGTGTGGATACGCAGTATTTT.

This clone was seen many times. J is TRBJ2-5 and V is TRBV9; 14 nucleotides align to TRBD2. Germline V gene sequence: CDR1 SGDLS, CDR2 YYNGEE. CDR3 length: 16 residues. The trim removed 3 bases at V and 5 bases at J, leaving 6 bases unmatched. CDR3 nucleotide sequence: TGTGCCAGCAGCGAGACTAGCGGGGGGGCCTATGAGACCCAGTACTTC. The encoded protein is CASSETSGGAYETQYF. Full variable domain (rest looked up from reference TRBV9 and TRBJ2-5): DSGVTQTPKHLITATGQRVTLRCSPRSGDLSVYWYQQSLDQGLQFLIQYYNGEERAKGNILERFSAQQFPDLHSELNLSSLELGDSALYFCASSETSGGAYETQYFGPGTRLLVL.

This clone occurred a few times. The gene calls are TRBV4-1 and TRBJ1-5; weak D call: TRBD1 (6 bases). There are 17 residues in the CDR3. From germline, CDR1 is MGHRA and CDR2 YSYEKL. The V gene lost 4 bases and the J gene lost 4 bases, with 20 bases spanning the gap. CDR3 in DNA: TGCGCCAGCAGCCCCCAGTCGGGGGGCGGAGCTAATCAGCCCCAGCATTTT. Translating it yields CASSPQSGGGANQPQHF.

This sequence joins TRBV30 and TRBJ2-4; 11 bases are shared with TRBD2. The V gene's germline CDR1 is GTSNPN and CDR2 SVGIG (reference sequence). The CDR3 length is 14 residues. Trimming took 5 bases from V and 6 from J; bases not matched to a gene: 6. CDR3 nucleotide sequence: TGTGCCTGGGATAGCGGGAGGGGGGGAAACATTCAGTACTTC. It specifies CAWDSGRGGNIQYF.

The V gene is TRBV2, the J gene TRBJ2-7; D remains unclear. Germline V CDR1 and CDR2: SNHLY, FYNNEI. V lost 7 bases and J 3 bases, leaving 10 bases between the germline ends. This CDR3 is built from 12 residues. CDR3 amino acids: CASTFDGYEQYF. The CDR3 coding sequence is TGTGCCAGCACGTTTGACGGCTACGAGCAGTACTTC.

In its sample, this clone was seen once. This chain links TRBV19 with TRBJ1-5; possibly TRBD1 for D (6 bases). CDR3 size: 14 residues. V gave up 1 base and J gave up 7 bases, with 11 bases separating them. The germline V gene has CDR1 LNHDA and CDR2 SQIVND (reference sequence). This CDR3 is CASSIGGARQPQHF. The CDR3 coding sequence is TGTGCCAGTAGTATAGGGGGGGCCCGGCAGCCCCAGCATTTT.

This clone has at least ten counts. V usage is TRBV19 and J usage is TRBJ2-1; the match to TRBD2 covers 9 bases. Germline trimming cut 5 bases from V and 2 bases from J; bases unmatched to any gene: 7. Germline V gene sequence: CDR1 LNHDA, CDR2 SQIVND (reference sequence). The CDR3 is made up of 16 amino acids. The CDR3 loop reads CASSSRLAATYNEQFF. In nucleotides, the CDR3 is TGTGCCAGTAGTTCACGACTAGCGGCGACCTACAATGAGCAGTTCTTC.

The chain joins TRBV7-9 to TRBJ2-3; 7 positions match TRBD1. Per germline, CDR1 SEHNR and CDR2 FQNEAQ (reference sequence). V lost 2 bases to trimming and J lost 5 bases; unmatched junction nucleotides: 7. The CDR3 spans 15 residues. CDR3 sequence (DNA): TGTGCCAGCAGCTTAACGAGGGGGCGTCTAGATACGCAGTATTTT. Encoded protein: CASSLTRGRLDTQYF.

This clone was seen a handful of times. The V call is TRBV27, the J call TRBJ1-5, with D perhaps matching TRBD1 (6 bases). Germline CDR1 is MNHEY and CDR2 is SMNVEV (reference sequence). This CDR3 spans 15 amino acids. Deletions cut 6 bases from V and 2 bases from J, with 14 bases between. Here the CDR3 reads CASRGTTSGNQPQHF. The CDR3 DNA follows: TGTGCCAGCAGGGGGACAACATCTGGCAATCAGCCCCAGCATTTT.

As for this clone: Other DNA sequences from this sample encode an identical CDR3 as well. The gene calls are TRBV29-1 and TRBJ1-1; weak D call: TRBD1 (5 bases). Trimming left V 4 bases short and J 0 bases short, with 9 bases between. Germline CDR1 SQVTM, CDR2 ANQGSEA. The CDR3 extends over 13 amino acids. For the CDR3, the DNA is TGCAGCGTTGGCCCAGGGATGAACACTGAAGCTTTCTTT. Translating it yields CSVGPGMNTEAFF.

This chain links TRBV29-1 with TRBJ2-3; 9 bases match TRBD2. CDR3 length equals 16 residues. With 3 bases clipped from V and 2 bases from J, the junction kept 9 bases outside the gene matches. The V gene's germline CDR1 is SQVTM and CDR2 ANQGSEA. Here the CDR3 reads CSVDGRRGGTTDTQYF. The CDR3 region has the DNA TGCAGCGTTGATGGTCGGCGGGGGGGCACCACAGATACGCAGTATTTT.

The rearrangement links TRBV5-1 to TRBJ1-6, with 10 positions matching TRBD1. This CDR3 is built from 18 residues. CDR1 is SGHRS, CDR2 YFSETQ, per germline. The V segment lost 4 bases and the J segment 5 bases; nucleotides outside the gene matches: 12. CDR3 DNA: TGCGCCAGCAGCACTCGACCGGGACAGGGGTTCGATAATTCACCCCTCCACTTT. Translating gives CASSTRPGQGFDNSPLHF.

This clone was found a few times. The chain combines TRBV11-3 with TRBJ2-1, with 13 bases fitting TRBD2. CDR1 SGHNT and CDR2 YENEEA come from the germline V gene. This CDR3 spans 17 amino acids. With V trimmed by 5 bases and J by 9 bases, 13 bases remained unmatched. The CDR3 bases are TGTGCCAGCAGCCCCAAACCGGGACTAGCGGGGTCCACTGAGCAGTTCTTC. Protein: CASSPKPGLAGSTEQFF.

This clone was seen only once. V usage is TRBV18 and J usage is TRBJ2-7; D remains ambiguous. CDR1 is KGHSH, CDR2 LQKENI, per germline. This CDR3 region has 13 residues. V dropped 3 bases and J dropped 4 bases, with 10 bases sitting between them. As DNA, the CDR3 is TGTGCCAGCTCACCCGCCATGGGGTACGAGCAGTACTTC. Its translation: CASSPAMGYEQYF.

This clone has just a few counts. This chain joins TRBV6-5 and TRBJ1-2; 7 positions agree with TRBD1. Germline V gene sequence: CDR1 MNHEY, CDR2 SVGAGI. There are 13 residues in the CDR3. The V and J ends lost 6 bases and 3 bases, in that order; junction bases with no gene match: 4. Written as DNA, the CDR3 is TGTGCCAGCAGATCCGGACAGGACTATGGCTACACCTTC. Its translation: CASRSGQDYGYTF.

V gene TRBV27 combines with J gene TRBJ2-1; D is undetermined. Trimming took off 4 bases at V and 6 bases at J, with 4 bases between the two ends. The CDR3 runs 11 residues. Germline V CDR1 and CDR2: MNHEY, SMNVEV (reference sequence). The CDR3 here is CASSSINEQFF. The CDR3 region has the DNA TGTGCCAGCAGTTCTATCAATGAGCAGTTCTTC.

The CDR3 is CSVVQGLVYNEQFF. CDR3 nucleotide sequence: TGCAGCGTTGTACAGGGTCTGGTCTACAATGAGCAGTTCTTC. This chain uses TRBV29-1 with TRBJ2-1; D may be TRBD1 (6 bases). Per germline, CDR1 SQVTM and CDR2 ANQGSEA. The CDR3 is 14 residues long. The V gene lost 4 bases and the J gene lost 3 bases, with 13 bases spanning the gap.

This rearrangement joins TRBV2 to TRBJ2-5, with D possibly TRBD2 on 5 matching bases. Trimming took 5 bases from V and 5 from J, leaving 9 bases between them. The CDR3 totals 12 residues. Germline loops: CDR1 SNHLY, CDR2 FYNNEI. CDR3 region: CASSFRRETQYF. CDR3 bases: TGTGCCAGCAGTTTTCGGAGGGAGACCCAGTACTTC.

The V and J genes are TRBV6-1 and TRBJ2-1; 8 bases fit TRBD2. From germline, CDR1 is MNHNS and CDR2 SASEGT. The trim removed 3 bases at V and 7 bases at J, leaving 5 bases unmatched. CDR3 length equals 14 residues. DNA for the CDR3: TGTGCCAGCAGTGACAGCGGGAGTCAGAATGAGCAGTTCTTC. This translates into CASSDSGSQNEQFF.

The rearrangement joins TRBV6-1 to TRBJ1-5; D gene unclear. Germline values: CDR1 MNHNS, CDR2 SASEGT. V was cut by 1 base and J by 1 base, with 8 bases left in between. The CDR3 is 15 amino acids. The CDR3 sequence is CASSEVSESNQPQHF. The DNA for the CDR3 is TGTGCCAGCAGTGAAGTGTCAGAGAGCAATCAGCCCCAGCATTTT.